These T cell receptor beta chains were read from a single sample in a study of blood T cell repertoires in COVID-19. Repertoires were generated with immunoSEQ multiplex PCR, while TCRdb's copy carries only in-frame clones and drops some. The table includes over 200,000 clones, roughly 88% detected once. Sequencing used PBMCs or T cells enriched from blood (not recorded which). These receptors all stem from a woman younger than 45 who had been exposed to COVID-19. CDR3s include the opening cysteine and the closing phenylalanine or tryptophan. D genes are given only for firm matches. Expanded clones are given a class, and other clones once, few, many or no size at all.

>TRBJ2-1|NA|NA|TRBV27
CASSLSAYNEQFF
TGTGCCAGCAGTTTATCCGCCTACAATGAGCAGTTCTTC
>TRBJ2-1|TRBD2|once|TRBV6-5
CASSGTSGGNEQFF
TGTGCCAGCAGCGGGACTAGCGGGGGAAATGAGCAGTTCTTC
>TRBJ2-2|TRBD1|NA|TRBV6-4
CASSYTGGDGTGELFF
TGTGCCAGCAGTTATACAGGGGGCGATGGCACCGGGGAGCTGTTTTTT
>TRBJ1-1|NA|NA|TRBV11-2
CASSLGVGADRNTEAFF
TGTGCCAGCAGCTTAGGAGTAGGGGCCGATCGTAACACTGAAGCTTTCTTT
>TRBJ1-2|NA|NA|TRBV28
CASLRGFGYTF
TGTGCCAGTCTCAGGGGATTCGGCTACACCTTC
>TRBJ2-1|TRBD2|NA|TRBV7-2
CASSWGELAGGPNEQFF
TGTGCCAGCAGCTGGGGGGAACTAGCGGGAGGGCCGAATGAGCAGTTCTTC
>TRBJ2-1|TRBD2|once|TRBV13
CASSLKRAGVSYNEQFF
TGTGCCAGCAGCTTAAAGAGGGCGGGAGTATCCTACAATGAGCAGTTCTTC
>TRBJ1-2|NA|NA|TRBV7-9
CASSLLSRDSVLDYGYTF
TGTGCCAGCAGCTTATTGTCCAGGGACTCCGTCCTTGACTATGGCTACACCTTC
>TRBJ2-1|NA|NA|TRBV11-2
CASRSTGFSYNEQFF
TGTGCCAGCAGGTCTACAGGGTTCTCCTACAATGAGCAGTTCTTC
>TRBJ2-7|NA|NA|TRBV28
CASNDRLPYEQYF
TGTGCCAGCAACGACAGGCTGCCCTACGAGCAGTACTTC
>TRBJ1-2|TRBD1|NA|TRBV12-3/TRBV12-4
CASCDRGGYTF
TGTGCCAGCTGCGACAGGGGCGGCTACACCTTC
>TRBJ1-2|TRBD1|NA|TRBV5-8
CASSFTGGNGYTF
TGTGCCAGCAGCTTTACAGGGGGTAATGGCTACACCTTC
>TRBJ2-7|NA|many|TRBV7-9
CASSPRRAPYEQYF
TGTGCCAGCAGCCCTCGGAGGGCTCCCTACGAGCAGTACTTC
>TRBJ2-2|NA|NA|TRBV5-1
CASSLDYTGELFF
TGCGCCAGCAGCTTGGACTATACCGGGGAGCTGTTTTTT
>TRBJ2-5|TRBD2|NA|TRBV7-3
CASSLLGRERETQYF
TGTGCCAGCAGCTTACTTGGGCGGGAGAGGGAGACCCAGTACTTC
>TRBJ1-3|NA|NA|TRBV28
CASSPTLTGAGNTIYF
TGTGCCAGCAGTCCCACCTTGACGGGAGCTGGAAACACCATATATTTT
>TRBJ2-3|NA|NA|TRBV4-1
CASSQTGATDTQYF
TGCGCCAGCAGCCAAACAGGTGCTACAGATACGCAGTATTTT
>TRBJ1-3|NA|many|TRBV9
CASSVDGRVRGNTIYF
TGTGCCAGCAGCGTCGACGGCAGGGTACGTGGAAACACCATATATTTT
>TRBJ1-2|NA|NA|TRBV19
CASSTGGAGPGGYTF
TGTGCCAGTAGTACCGGGGGGGCCGGGCCCGGGGGCTACACCTTC
>TRBJ1-1|NA|NA|TRBV10-1
CASSQGHLNTEAFF
TGCGCCAGCAGCCAAGGACACTTGAACACTGAAGCTTTCTTT
>TRBJ2-7|NA|NA|TRBV5-6
CASSSGLGKQYF
TGTGCCAGCAGCTCAGGACTGGGGAAGCAGTACTTC
>TRBJ2-5|NA|NA|TRBV6-7
CASSYSLTLAPLGKETQYF
TGTGCCAGCAGTTACTCGTTGACGTTAGCCCCGCTCGGGAAAGAGACCCAGTACTTC
>TRBJ1-5|TRBD1|once|TRBV3-1/TRBV3-2
CASSQGTGATSNQPQHF
TGTGCCAGCAGCCAAGGGACAGGGGCTACCAGCAATCAGCCCCAGCATTTT
>TRBJ2-2|TRBD2|NA|TRBV27
CASSYQTSGRSGELFF
TGTGCCAGCAGTTACCAGACTAGCGGGAGATCCGGGGAGCTGTTTTTT
>TRBJ1-5|NA|NA|TRBV18
CASSPQGKYQPQHF
TGTGCCAGCTCACCCCAGGGGAAGTATCAGCCCCAGCATTTT